The source of this T cell receptor (beta chain) is a study of blood T cell repertoires in COVID-19. The table came from immunoSEQ multiplex PCR; TCRdb's copy has only in-frame clones and leaves some out. The data show some 190,000 clones, approximately 85% seen once. On this clone itself: The junction differs from germline at one of its ends, possibly a read error.

Germline assignment: CDR1 SSHAT and CDR2 FNYEAQ (reference sequence). The CDR3 loop spans 15 amino acids. The chain recombines TRBV7-7 with TRBJ2-5; TRBD2 is a possible D gene (5 bases). The source is a man aged 55 to 70 with acute or convalescent COVID-19. The sequencing input was peripheral blood. The CDR3 spells CASSLSWGSVETQYF. The CDR3 nucleotides read TGTGCTAGCAGCTTATCTTGGGGTAGCGTAGAGACCCAGTACTTC. The entire variable domain, with the rest obtained from reference TRBV7-7 and TRBJ2-5, is as follows: GAGVSQSPRYKVTKRGQDVTLRCDPISSHATLYWYQQALGQGPEFLTYFNYEAQPDKSGLPSDRFSAERPEGSISTLTIQRTEQRDSAMYRCASSLSWGSVETQYFGPGTRLLVL.